This is a list of T cell receptor beta chains from one sample in a study of PD-L1 blockade in urothelial cancer. Clones were sequenced by immunoSEQ multiplex PCR, and TCRdb holds only the in-frame ones, with some missing. The table records roughly 91,000 clones, more than 75% of them present only once. This specimen consisted of PBMCs, obtained around atezolizumab (anti-PD-L1) treatment. These receptors were taken from a man in his fifties or sixties with urothelial cancer. CDR3s include the opening cysteine and the closing phenylalanine or tryptophan. The D gene is left open where the match is weak. Rows may omit the clone size; those that give it use once, few, many or a size class.

size: .; J: TRBJ1-1; V: TRBV7-3; D: .; CDR3: CASSPVGGNTEAFF; DNA: TGTGCCAGCAGCCCCGTTGGAGGAAACACTGAAGCTTTCTTT
size: .; J: TRBJ2-1; V: TRBV19; D: .; CDR3: CASTRGGRGRRDEQFF; DNA: TGTGCCAGTACTCGGGGGGGAAGGGGGCGCAGGGATGAGCAGTTCTTC
size: .; J: TRBJ2-1; V: TRBV28; D: TRBD2; CDR3: CASAAGTSGYNEQFF; DNA: TGTGCCAGCGCCGCCGGGACTAGCGGTTACAATGAGCAGTTCTTC
size: .; J: TRBJ1-2; V: TRBV6-1; D: TRBD1; CDR3: CASSYGTDYGYTF; DNA: TGTGCCAGCAGCTACGGGACAGATTATGGCTACACCTTC
size: .; J: TRBJ2-5; V: TRBV27; D: TRBD2; CDR3: CASGTSGREGKETQYF; DNA: TGTGCCAGCGGAACTAGCGGGAGAGAGGGGAAAGAGACCCAGTACTTC
size: .; J: TRBJ1-3; V: TRBV28; D: .; CDR3: CASSPHRTGNTIYF; DNA: TGTGCCAGCAGCCCCCACAGAACTGGAAACACCATATATTTT
size: .; J: TRBJ1-1; V: TRBV29-1; D: TRBD1; CDR3: CSGLQGGNTEAFF; DNA: TGCAGCGGACTACAAGGGGGCAACACTGAAGCTTTCTTT
size: .; J: TRBJ2-7; V: TRBV7-2; D: TRBD1; CDR3: CASTKGGRASYEQYF; DNA: TGTGCCAGCACCAAAGGGGGCAGGGCCTCCTACGAGCAGTACTTC
size: .; J: TRBJ2-7; V: TRBV13; D: .; CDR3: CASSLDPGRGKDEQYF; DNA: TGTGCCAGCAGCTTAGATCCCGGACGGGGTAAGGATGAGCAGTACTTC
size: .; J: TRBJ2-1; V: TRBV30; D: TRBD2; CDR3: CAWSVLADNEQFF; DNA: TGTGCCTGGAGTGTACTAGCGGACAATGAGCAGTTCTTC
size: .; J: TRBJ2-7; V: TRBV11-1; D: .; CDR3: CASSSPSASSYEQYF; DNA: TGTGCCAGCAGCTCCCCGTCCGCGAGCTCCTACGAGCAGTACTTC
size: few; J: TRBJ1-2; V: TRBV27; D: TRBD1; CDR3: CASSLRGGGYGYTF; DNA: TGTGCCAGCAGTTTGCGAGGGGGCGGCTATGGCTACACCTTC
size: few; J: TRBJ2-1; V: TRBV13; D: .; CDR3: CASSSRTEFGNEQFF; DNA: TGTGCCAGCAGCTCCAGGACAGAATTTGGCAATGAGCAGTTCTTC
size: few; J: TRBJ2-2; V: TRBV4-2; D: .; CDR3: CASSQGAGATTGELFF; DNA: TGTGCCAGCAGCCAAGGGGCAGGGGCAACGACCGGGGAGCTGTTTTTT
size: .; J: TRBJ2-7; V: TRBV15; D: .; CDR3: CATSRDLRYEQYF; DNA: TGTGCCACCAGCAGGGACTTAAGGTACGAGCAGTACTTC
size: .; J: TRBJ1-4; V: TRBV11-2; D: .; CDR3: CASSLQATTNEKLFF; DNA: TGTGCCAGCAGCTTACAGGCCACAACTAATGAAAAACTGTTTTTT
size: .; J: TRBJ1-5; V: TRBV7-8; D: TRBD1; CDR3: CASSGTGPQPQHF; DNA: TGTGCCAGCTCAGGGACAGGGCCTCAGCCCCAGCATTTT
size: .; J: TRBJ2-4; V: TRBV7-2; D: TRBD1; CDR3: CASSLVPGGDKNIQYF; DNA: TGTGCCAGCAGCTTAGTCCCAGGGGGTGACAAAAACATTCAGTACTTC
size: .; J: TRBJ1-3; V: TRBV29-1; D: .; CDR3: CSVGTAPWGNTIYF; DNA: TGCAGCGTTGGGACTGCCCCATGGGGAAACACCATATATTTT
size: .; J: TRBJ2-5; V: TRBV18; D: .; CDR3: CASSGGGETQYF; DNA: TGTGCCAGCTCGGGCGGCGGGGAGACCCAGTACTTC
size: .; J: TRBJ1-1; V: TRBV4-3; D: .; CDR3: CASSPTGRDTEAFF; DNA: TGCGCCAGCAGCCCGACCGGGAGGGACACTGAAGCTTTCTTT
size: .; J: TRBJ2-7; V: TRBV11-3; D: .; CDR3: CASSLVSGGYEQYF; DNA: TGTGCCAGCAGCTTAGTTTCCGGCGGCTACGAGCAGTACTTC
size: .; J: TRBJ1-1; V: TRBV4-1; D: .; CDR3: CASSQPHETRSTEAFF; DNA: TGCGCCAGCAGCCAACCGCACGAAACGAGGAGCACTGAAGCTTTCTTT
size: .; J: TRBJ1-3; V: TRBV5-1; D: TRBD1; CDR3: CASSLGQGGSYSGNTIYF; DNA: TGCGCCAGCAGCTTGGGACAGGGGGGCTCCTACTCTGGAAACACCATATATTTT
size: once; J: TRBJ1-5; V: TRBV28; D: .; CDR3: CASSLWGQGNQPQHF; DNA: TGTGCCAGCAGTTTATGGGGGCAGGGGAATCAGCCCCAGCATTTT
size: .; J: TRBJ2-7; V: TRBV7-6; D: .; CDR3: CASSLGGTLIPYEQYF; DNA: TGTGCCAGCAGCTTAGGGGGGACACTTATACCCTACGAGCAGTACTTC
size: .; J: TRBJ1-6; V: TRBV30; D: .; CDR3: CASLASYNSPLHF; DNA: TGTGCCTCGTTAGCCTCCTATAATTCACCCCTCCACTTT
size: .; J: TRBJ2-1; V: TRBV7-6; D: TRBD1; CDR3: CASSPTGEAYEQFF; DNA: TGTGCCAGCAGCCCCACAGGGGAAGCTTATGAGCAGTTCTTC